These 21 T cell receptor beta chains came from one sample sequenced in a study of OX40 agonist ivuxolimab in advanced cancers. The repertoire was sequenced with immunoSEQ multiplex PCR; TCRdb's copy has only in-frame clones and lacks some. The data contain roughly 67,000 clones, 88% of them singletons. Sequenced here: CD4+ or CD8+ T cells sorted from blood, sampled in a trial of the OX40 agonist ivuxolimab. The receptors were gathered from an adult with an advanced solid tumor such as melanoma, head and neck, liver or kidney cancer.

The chain joins TRBV2 to TRBJ2-7; tentative D call: TRBD1 (5 bases). Germline-derived CDR1 and CDR2 are SNHLY and FYNNEI. With 0 bases removed from V and 6 bases from J, the gap between germline ends came to 9 bases. There are 13 residues in the CDR3. In nucleotides, the CDR3 is TGTGCCAGCAGTGAAGCGCTGGGGCGCGAGCAGTACTTC. This translates into CASSEALGREQYF.

This sequence joins TRBV25-1 and TRBJ2-7; perhaps TRBD2 as D (5 bases). The CDR3 consists of 14 residues. CDR1 is MGHDK, CDR2 SYGVNS, per germline. V shed 2 bases and J shed 6 bases, with 14 bases lying between them. Here the CDR3 reads CASSELGNRGEQYF. CDR3 nucleotide sequence: TGTGCCAGCAGTGAACTGGGAAATCGGGGCGAGCAGTACTTC.

The chain recombines TRBV10-3 with TRBJ1-5; tentatively, D is TRBD1 (5 bases). V was trimmed by 6 bases and J by 0 bases, leaving 6 bases between them. CDR1 and CDR2 (germline): ENHRY, SYGVKD. CDR3 size: 13 residues. This CDR3 is CAIRDSSNQPQHF. The CDR3 DNA reads TGTGCCATCAGAGACAGTAGCAATCAGCCCCAGCATTTT.

V gene TRBV11-3 combines with J gene TRBJ2-5, with 7 bases aligning to TRBD2. Germline values: CDR1 SGHNT, CDR2 YENEEA. V shed 3 bases and J 7 bases; nucleotides not matched to a gene: 8. There are 14 residues in the CDR3. Here the CDR3 reads CASSFGRGDGTQYF. CDR3 coding DNA: TGTGCCAGCAGCTTTGGCCGGGGGGACGGGACCCAGTACTTC. Full variable domain (outside the CDR3, taken from reference TRBV11-3 and TRBJ2-5): EAGVVQSPRYKIIEKKQPVAFWCNPISGHNTLYWYLQNLGQGPELLIRYENEEAVDDSQLPKDRFSAERLKGVDSTLKIQPAELGDSAVYLCASSFGRGDGTQYFGPGTRLLVL.

This clone was observed a few times. The chain uses TRBV4-1 and TRBJ2-7, with TRBD1 matching 7 bases. This CDR3 region has 16 residues. CDR1 MGHRA and CDR2 YSYEKL come from the germline V gene. Trimming removed 3 bases from V and 3 bases from J; junction bases left unmatched: 11. The CDR3 coding sequence is TGCGCCAGCAGCCAGGGCCTACAGGGGTCCTTCTACGAGCAGTACTTC. It encodes CASSQGLQGSFYEQYF.

This clone was picked up a small number of times. This chain joins TRBV4-2 and TRBJ2-5, with TRBD1 matching 7 bases. CDR1 is LGHNA, CDR2 YNFKEQ, per germline. J gave up 1 base and V 5 bases, and 7 bases lay outside the gene matches. The CDR3 has 15 amino acids. The CDR3 DNA sequence: TGTGCCAGCAGCATTACTAGGGACAGCCAAGAGACCCAGTACTTC. Its translation is CASSITRDSQETQYF.

This clone was counted a few times. The rearrangement joins TRBV28 to TRBJ1-2; 9 nucleotides agree with TRBD1. Germline V gene lookup returns CDR1 MDHEN and CDR2 SYDVKM. V was pared by 5 bases and J by 4 bases, with 5 bases of the junction left unmatched. This CDR3 has 14 residues. The CDR3 region is CASSATGGAYGYTF. CDR3 sequence (DNA): TGTGCCAGCAGTGCAACAGGGGGCGCCTATGGCTACACCTTC.

V is TRBV5-1 and J is TRBJ2-7, with 7 bases aligning to TRBD1. CDR3 length: 15 amino acids. The V and J ends lost 4 bases and 1 base, in that order; junction bases with no gene match: 8. Germline-derived CDR1 and CDR2 are SGHRS and YFSETQ. The chain's CDR3 is CASSRTWDSSYEQYF. CDR3 in DNA: TGCGCCAGCAGCCGGACTTGGGACAGTTCCTACGAGCAGTACTTC.

This clone was picked up one time. The chain links TRBV27 to TRBJ2-1, with 11 bases identical to TRBD1. With 6 bases clipped from V and 3 bases from J, the junction kept 7 bases outside the gene matches. From germline, CDR1 is MNHEY and CDR2 SMNVEV (reference sequence). The CDR3 is 16 residues long. CDR3 amino acids: CASRWGQGEDYNEQFF. The CDR3 region has the DNA TGTGCCAGCAGATGGGGACAGGGGGAGGACTACAATGAGCAGTTCTTC.

This chain uses TRBV18 with TRBJ2-7, with D hard to call. Germline loops: CDR1 KGHSH, CDR2 LQKENI. Trimming took 1 base from V and 3 from J, leaving 13 bases between them. The CDR3 is made up of 15 amino acids. The CDR3, as DNA: TGTGCCAGCTCACCACAAGCCACATGGGGCTACGAGCAGTACTTC. Translation: CASSPQATWGYEQYF.

The chain combines TRBV5-1 with TRBJ1-3; tentative D call: TRBD1 (5 bases). The CDR3 loop spans 16 amino acids. V was cut by 0 bases and J by 0 bases, with 10 bases left in between. Germline CDR1 and CDR2: SGHRS and YFSETQ. The CDR3 coding sequence is TGCGCCAGCAGCTTGGCGGGGCCCAGCTCTGGAAACACCATATATTTT. This codes for CASSLAGPSSGNTIYF.

The chain is built from TRBV5-1 and TRBJ2-6, with TRBD1 matching 7 bases. The V gene's germline CDR1 is SGHRS and CDR2 YFSETQ. The CDR3 length is 16 residues. The V segment lost 6 bases and the J segment 2 bases; nucleotides outside the gene matches: 8. CDR3 in DNA: TGCGCCAGCACGACAGGGTATTCAACTGGGGCCAACGTCCTGACTTTC. Its protein product is CASTTGYSTGANVLTF.

The chain recombines TRBV28 with TRBJ1-4, with a tentative D call TRBD1 (5 bases). Trimming removed 5 bases from V and 2 bases from J, with 21 bases in between. The CDR3 sequence is 18 residues long. Germline V CDR1 and CDR2: MDHEN, SYDVKM. The CDR3 DNA sequence: TGTGCCAGCAGTCCCGGACGTACCGGGGGGGTGACTAATGAAAAACTGTTTTTT. Translation: CASSPGRTGGVTNEKLFF.

The chain carries TRBV5-1 and TRBJ2-7, with a possible D match to TRBD1 (6 bases). V was shortened by 4 bases and J by 4 bases, with 18 bases between the two germline ends. Germline CDR1 is SGHRS and CDR2 is YFSETQ. This CDR3 spans 15 amino acids. CDR3 bases: TGCGCCAGCAGCCAGGATGGGCAGGGGTGGTACGAGCAGTACTTC. It yields the protein CASSQDGQGWYEQYF.

The J gene is TRBJ2-5, the V gene TRBV30; no definite D call. The CDR3 is 12 residues long. Germline CDR1 is GTSNPN and CDR2 is SVGIG (reference sequence). V gave up 1 base and J gave up 7 bases, with 10 bases separating them. Here the CDR3 reads CAWSDYLGTQYF. Written as DNA, the CDR3 is TGTGCCTGGAGTGACTACTTGGGGACCCAGTACTTC.

The genes are TRBV4-1 and TRBJ2-3; perhaps TRBD1 as D (6 bases). CDR1 MGHRA and CDR2 YSYEKL come from the germline V gene. V was trimmed by 4 bases and J by 0 bases, leaving 14 bases between them. CDR3 size: 16 residues. CDR3: CASSRRGRESTDTQYF. Here the CDR3 DNA reads TGCGCCAGCAGCCGCAGGGGTCGAGAGAGCACAGATACGCAGTATTTT.

The chain joins TRBV7-9 to TRBJ1-5; no clear D. The length of the CDR3 is 12 residues. Germline values: CDR1 SEHNR, CDR2 FQNEAQ (reference sequence). Trimming left V 6 bases short and J 5 bases short, with 8 bases between. The CDR3 DNA follows: TGTGCCAGCAGTCCGAATGATCAGCCCCAGCATTTT. Residues: CASSPNDQPQHF.

J is TRBJ2-7 and V is TRBV9, with 8 bases that match TRBD1. From germline, CDR1 is SGDLS and CDR2 YYNGEE. Unmatched junction bases numbered 8, after V lost 4 bases and J lost 2 bases. This CDR3 spans 15 amino acids. CDR3 DNA sequence: TGTGCCAGCAGCAAAGGACAGGGTGGGACCTACGAGCAGTACTTC. The encoded protein is CASSKGQGGTYEQYF.

The chain couples TRBV28 to TRBJ2-3, with 14 bases that match TRBD2. CDR3 size: 16 residues. The V segment lost 6 bases and the J segment 12 bases; nucleotides outside the gene matches: 14. Looked up from germline, CDR1 is MDHEN and CDR2 is SYDVKM. CDR3: CASSPRLAGGPSPQYF. The CDR3 DNA follows: TGTGCCAGCAGCCCCCGACTAGCGGGGGGGCCGAGCCCCCAGTATTTT.

The chain uses TRBV2 and TRBJ1-1, with a weak D call TRBD1 (6 bases). The CDR3 spans 15 residues. V dropped 5 bases and J dropped 3 bases, with 16 bases sitting between them. The germline gives CDR1 SNHLY, CDR2 FYNNEI. CDR3 protein: CASSRQAPRDTEAFF. CDR3 in DNA: TGTGCCAGCAGTAGACAGGCCCCGAGGGACACTGAAGCTTTCTTT.

The chain joins TRBV5-1 to TRBJ2-3, with a possible D match to TRBD1 (5 bases). The V and J ends lost 0 bases and 3 bases respectively, with 14 bases between them. The CDR3 loop spans 16 amino acids. Germline V gives CDR1 SGHRS, CDR2 YFSETQ. This CDR3 reads CASSLALAGSTDTQYF. CDR3 in DNA: TGCGCCAGCAGCTTGGCCTTGGCAGGGTCGACAGATACGCAGTATTTT.